Below are 18 T cell receptor beta chains sequenced from a single sample in a study of blood T cell repertoires in COVID-19. The repertoire was sequenced with immunoSEQ multiplex PCR; TCRdb's copy has only in-frame clones and lacks some. The data show around 200,000 clones, 85% to 90% seen once. Sequencing was done on a sample of peripheral blood. These TCRs come from a man aged 55 to 70 who had recovered from COVID-19.

The chain combines TRBV15 with TRBJ2-5; 7 positions agree with TRBD1. V gave up 0 bases and J gave up 7 bases; unmatched junction bases: 5. The CDR3 contains 14 residues. From germline, CDR1 is LNHNV and CDR2 YYDKDF (reference sequence). CDR3 in DNA: TGTGCCACCAGCAGAGATAACAGGGGCGGGACCCAGTACTTC. Its translation: CATSRDNRGGTQYF.

This clone was recorded once. The V and J genes are TRBV19 and TRBJ2-1; the match to TRBD2 covers 10 bases. This CDR3 comprises 18 residues. Germline V gene sequence: CDR1 LNHDA, CDR2 SQIVND (reference sequence). Trimming at V came to 2 bases and at J to 9 bases, leaving 16 bases not matched to a gene. This CDR3 reads CASSIIGLAALKSAEQFF. As DNA, the CDR3 is TGTGCCAGTAGTATAATTGGACTAGCGGCCCTAAAATCGGCTGAGCAGTTCTTC.

The chain uses TRBV30 and TRBJ2-7; the D is unclear. Germline V gives CDR1 GTSNPN, CDR2 SVGIG (reference sequence). The CDR3 extends over 12 amino acids. The germline V and J ends were trimmed by 2 bases and 2 bases, with 7 bases remaining between them. The CDR3: CAWSLSPYEQYF. The CDR3 bases are TGTGCCTGGAGTCTAAGCCCCTACGAGCAGTACTTC. Supplemented by reference TRBV30 and TRBJ2-7, the full variable domain reads SQTIHQWPATLVQPVGSPLSLECTVEGTSNPNLYWYRQAAGRGLQLLFYSVGIGQISSEVPQNLSASRPQDRQFILSSKKLLLSDSGFYLCAWSLSPYEQYFGPGTRLTVT.

V usage is TRBV11-1 and J usage is TRBJ1-6, with 7 bases lining up with TRBD1. Germline loops: CDR1 SGHAT, CDR2 FQDESV (reference sequence). J gave up 8 bases and V 3 bases, and 4 bases lay outside the gene matches. This CDR3 contains 14 residues. CDR3 coding DNA: TGTGCCAGCAGCTTCGGGACAGACTATTCACCCCTCCACTTT. It specifies CASSFGTDYSPLHF.

The chain recombines TRBV5-1 with TRBJ2-1; TRBD2 is a possible D gene (5 bases). The CDR3 covers 12 residues. Germline V lookup: CDR1 SGHRS, CDR2 YFSETQ. Trimming removed 4 bases at V and 5 bases at J, with 7 bases between. CDR3 sequence reads: CASSRADNEQFF. The CDR3 nucleotides read TGCGCCAGCAGCCGAGCGGACAATGAGCAGTTCTTC.

The table lists this clone with a few counts. The chain has TRBV24-1 and TRBJ2-1, with 8 bases aligning to TRBD2. This CDR3 spans 16 amino acids. In germline, CDR1 is KGHDR, CDR2 SFDVKD. The V segment lost 3 bases and the J segment 3 bases; nucleotides outside the gene matches: 6. The CDR3 nucleotides are TGTGCCACCAGTGATACCAGGCGGGGGGACTACAATGAGCAGTTCTTC. It is translated as CATSDTRRGDYNEQFF.

The chain recombines TRBV7-7 with TRBJ2-2; D ambiguous. CDR3 length: 14 amino acids. The V gene lost 6 bases and the J gene lost 5 bases, with 13 bases spanning the gap. Germline CDR1 and CDR2: SSHAT and FNYEAQ (reference sequence). In nucleotides, the CDR3 is TGTGCCAGCAGGGTACGGGTCGAGACCGGGGAGCTGTTTTTT. Encoded protein: CASRVRVETGELFF. The full variable domain, with the rest looked up from reference TRBV7-7 and TRBJ2-2, is GAGVSQSPRYKVTKRGQDVTLRCDPISSHATLYWYQQALGQGPEFLTYFNYEAQPDKSGLPSDRFSAERPEGSISTLTIQRTEQRDSAMYRCASRVRVETGELFFGEGSRLTVL.

The chain combines TRBV27 with TRBJ1-5; D is perhaps TRBD1 (5 bases). Trimming pared 5 bases from V and 1 base from J, leaving 18 bases between. This CDR3 region has 17 residues. CDR1 and CDR2 (germline): MNHEY, SMNVEV (reference sequence). The CDR3 DNA reads as TGTGCCAGCAGTCCTACTCCGGGGGTCAGCAGCAATCAGCCCCAGCATTTT. Its translation is CASSPTPGVSSNQPQHF.

This chain connects TRBV5-4 to TRBJ1-5; 10 bases agree with TRBD1. The germline gives CDR1 SGHNT, CDR2 YYREEE (reference sequence). V gave up 2 bases and J gave up 0 bases; unmatched junction bases: 8. The CDR3 sequence is 18 residues long. CDR3 nucleotide sequence: TGTGCCAGCAGCTTTGGGACAGGGGCACAAAGTAGCAATCAGCCCCAGCATTTT. The encoded protein is CASSFGTGAQSSNQPQHF. Full variable domain (rest looked up from reference TRBV5-4 and TRBJ1-5): ETGVTQSPTHLIKTRGQQVTLRCSSQSGHNTVSWYQQALGQGPQFIFQYYREEENGRGNFPPRFSGLQFPNYSSELNVNALELDDSALYLCASSFGTGAQSSNQPQHFGDGTRLSIL.

The CDR3: CASSYAGPSHNQPQHF. In DNA, the CDR3 is TGTGCCAGCAGTTACGCGGGACCGAGCCACAATCAGCCCCAGCATTTT. J is TRBJ1-5 and V is TRBV6-2 or TRBV6-3; tentative D call: TRBD1 (5 bases). V lost 2 bases and J 3 bases, leaving 14 bases between the germline ends. There are 16 residues in the CDR3. Germline loops: CDR1 MNHEY, CDR2 SVGEGT.

The chain links TRBV19 to TRBJ1-1; D unresolved. The V end lost 9 bases, the J end lost 6 bases, and 8 bases lay between the germline ends. The length of the CDR3 is 10 residues. Germline CDR1 reads LNHDA; CDR2 reads SQIVND (reference sequence). CDR3 region: CASRHSEAFF. DNA for the CDR3: TGTGCCAGCAGACACTCTGAAGCTTTCTTT.

There are a few counts of this clone. This chain links TRBV2 with TRBJ2-7; perhaps TRBD1 as D (6 bases). Per the germline V gene, CDR1 is SNHLY and CDR2 is FYNNEI. The V end lost 7 bases, the J end lost 4 bases, and 11 bases lay between the germline ends. The CDR3 totals 12 residues. CDR3 nucleotides: TGTGCCAGCATGCGGACAGAATACGAGCAGTACTTC. This translates into CASMRTEYEQYF.

The chain carries TRBV6-5 and TRBJ1-1; maybe TRBD1 (6 bases). Germline CDR1 reads MNHEY; CDR2 reads SVGAGI. Trimming removed 5 bases from V and 2 bases from J, with 15 bases in between. The CDR3 totals 15 residues. Here the CDR3 reads CASSPRGKGNTEAFF. The CDR3 nucleotides read TGTGCCAGCAGTCCTAGGGGGAAAGGAAACACTGAAGCTTTCTTT.

This chain connects TRBV6-5 to TRBJ1-5, with TRBD1 matching 7 bases. The CDR3 has 15 residues. The J segment lost 2 bases and the V segment lost 6 bases, leaving 7 bases of the junction unmatched. From germline, CDR1 is MNHEY and CDR2 SVGAGI. CDR3 sequence reads: CASRIQGMGNQPQHF. In DNA form, the CDR3 reads TGTGCCAGCAGGATACAGGGGATGGGCAATCAGCCCCAGCATTTT.

The chain recombines TRBV10-3 with TRBJ2-1; TRBD2 matches at 14 bases. CDR3 length equals 17 residues. Germline CDR1 reads ENHRY; CDR2 reads SYGVKD. The trim removed 7 bases at V and 2 bases at J, leaving 7 bases unmatched. The CDR3 DNA follows: TGTGCCATCATACCGACTAGCGGGAGGGCCCCCTACAATGAGCAGTTCTTC. As protein: CAIIPTSGRAPYNEQFF.

This clone is a singleton in its sample. The V gene is TRBV2, the J gene TRBJ2-3; maybe TRBD1 (6 bases). In germline, CDR1 is SNHLY, CDR2 FYNNEI. With 5 bases removed from V and 6 bases from J, the gap between germline ends came to 21 bases. The CDR3 sequence is 16 residues long. The CDR3 nucleotides are TGTGCCAGCAGTCTACAGGGTGCCGCGGGTGGCGATACGCAGTATTTT. Its translation is CASSLQGAAGGDTQYF.

The chain recombines TRBV4-2 with TRBJ2-7; tentative D call: TRBD2 (6 bases). The CDR3 runs 15 residues. The germline gives CDR1 LGHNA, CDR2 YNFKEQ. V shed 1 base and J shed 0 bases, with 10 bases lying between them. CDR3 DNA sequence: TGTGCCAGCAGCCAAGCTGGAGGGAGCTCCTACGAGCAGTACTTC. It encodes CASSQAGGSSYEQYF.

The V call is TRBV5-1, the J call TRBJ1-1; D unclear. The CDR3 loop spans 16 amino acids. Germline V gene sequence: CDR1 SGHRS, CDR2 YFSETQ. The V gene lost 0 bases and the J gene lost 4 bases, with 16 bases spanning the gap. CDR3 in DNA: TGCGCCAGCAGCTTGGGTATTACTCCACGGGGCACTGAAGCTTTCTTT. It specifies CASSLGITPRGTEAFF.